What follows describes a single T cell receptor (beta chain). These data are taken from a study of blood T cell repertoires in COVID-19. Turning to the study itself: The cDNA or gDNA used as material had been derived from T cells, B-cell-depleted T cells, or PBMCs.

Trimming took 3 bases from V and 12 from J, leaving 16 bases between them. CDR3 length: 13 amino acids. Germline V lookup: CDR1 SGDLS, CDR2 YYNGEE. Authors' processing steps: How many nucleated cells were present was estimated from reference gene primer amplification. Sequenced by immunoSEQ multiplex PCR; TCRdb stores in-frame clones only, minus some. V and J calls plus clone size are reproduced from that table; the DNA served to infer D and trimming. The data contain 350,000 to 400,000 clones, about 89% of them singletons. The clonotype comes from a woman aged 40 to 50 who had been exposed to COVID-19. The sequenced sample was PBMCs or T cells enriched from blood (not recorded which). The genes are TRBV9 and TRBJ2-1; tentative D call: TRBD2 (5 bases). The CDR3 sequence is CASSESARDRQFF. CDR3 sequence (DNA): TGTGCCAGCAGCGAGTCGGCCCGGGATCGGCAGTTCTTC.